Included here is one T cell receptor (beta chain) sequence, with context. What it binds is not known. This sample stems from a study of shared clonotypes between healthy human individuals. For the study at large: Per donor, three plates held CD4 naive cells, three held CD4 memory, two held CD8 naive and one held CD8 memory. Points from the study as a whole: Despite large depth, rarefaction showed incomplete sorted-subset sequencing.

CDR1 and CDR2 (germline): MDHEN, SYDVKM. CDR3 length: 16 amino acids. V lost 7 bases and J 0 bases, leaving 16 bases between the germline ends. Method: immunoSEQ multiplex PCR; TCRdb's copy keeps in-frame clones and lacks some. Here the sample spans 2 million to 2.5 million clones, just under 95% being singletons. Sequenced input: naive CD4+ T cells from PBMCs. Noted subset: CD45RA+ positively selected. V usage is TRBV28 and J usage is TRBJ2-1; TRBD1 or TRBD2 may be the D gene (5 bases each). This receptor was taken from a man younger than 30 in good health. Some clones in this sample may be carry-over from other donors' samples. The CDR3 region has the DNA TGTGCCAGCATCTCAGGGACCGACCTCTCCTACAATGAGCAGTTCTTC. It codes for CASISGTDLSYNEQFF. The whole variable domain, remainder taken from reference TRBV28 and TRBJ2-1, is DVKVTQSSRYLVKRTGEKVFLECVQDMDHENMFWYRQDPGLGLRLIYFSYDVKMKEKGDIPEGYSVSREKKERFSLILESASTNQTSMYLCASISGTDLSYNEQFFGPGTRLTVL.